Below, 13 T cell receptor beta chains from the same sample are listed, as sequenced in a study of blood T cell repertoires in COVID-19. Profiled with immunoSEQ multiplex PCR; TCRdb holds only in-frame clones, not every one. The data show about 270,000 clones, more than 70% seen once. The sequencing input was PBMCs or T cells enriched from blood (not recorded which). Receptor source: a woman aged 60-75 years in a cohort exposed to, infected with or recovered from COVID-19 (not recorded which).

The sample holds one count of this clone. The CDR3 DNA reads TGTGCCACCAGTGATTTGGGCGGGGGAGGCAATGAGCAGTTCTTC. This codes for CATSDLGGGGNEQFF. The chain carries TRBV24-1 and TRBJ2-1; 7 bases align to TRBD2. Germline V gene sequence: CDR1 KGHDR, CDR2 SFDVKD. The V and J ends lost 0 bases and 6 bases, in that order; junction bases with no gene match: 4. CDR3 length: 15 residues.

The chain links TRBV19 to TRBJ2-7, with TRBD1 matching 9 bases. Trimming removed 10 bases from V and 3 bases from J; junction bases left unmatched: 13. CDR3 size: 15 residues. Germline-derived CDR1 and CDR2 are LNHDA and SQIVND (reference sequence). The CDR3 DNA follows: TGTGCCACTGACCTCGGGACAGGGAGTCTCTACGAGCAGTACTTC. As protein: CATDLGTGSLYEQYF.

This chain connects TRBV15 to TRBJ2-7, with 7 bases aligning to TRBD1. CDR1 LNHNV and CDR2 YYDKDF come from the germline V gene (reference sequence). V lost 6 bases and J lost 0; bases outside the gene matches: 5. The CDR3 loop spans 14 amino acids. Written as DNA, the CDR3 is TGTGCCACCAGGGAGACAGGGAACTCCTACGAGCAGTACTTC. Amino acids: CATRETGNSYEQYF.

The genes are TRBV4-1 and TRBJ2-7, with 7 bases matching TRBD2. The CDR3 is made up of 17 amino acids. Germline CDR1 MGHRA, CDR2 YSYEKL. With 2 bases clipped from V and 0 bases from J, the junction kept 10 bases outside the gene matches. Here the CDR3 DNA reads TGCGCCAGCAGCCAATTTCTGAGCGGGGCCCGCTCCTACGAGCAGTACTTC. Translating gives CASSQFLSGARSYEQYF.

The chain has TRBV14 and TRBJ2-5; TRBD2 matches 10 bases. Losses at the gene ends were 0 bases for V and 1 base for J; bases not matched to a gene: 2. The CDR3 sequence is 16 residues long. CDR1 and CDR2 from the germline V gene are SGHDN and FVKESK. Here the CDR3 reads CASSQEAGGPQETQYF. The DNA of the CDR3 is TGTGCCAGCAGCCAAGAAGCGGGAGGGCCCCAAGAGACCCAGTACTTC.

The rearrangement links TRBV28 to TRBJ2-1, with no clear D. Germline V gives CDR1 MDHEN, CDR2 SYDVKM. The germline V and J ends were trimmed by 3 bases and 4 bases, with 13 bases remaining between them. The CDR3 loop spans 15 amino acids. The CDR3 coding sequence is TGTGCCAGCAGTTTCCCAGGTGTGGATTACAATGAGCAGTTCTTC. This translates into CASSFPGVDYNEQFF.

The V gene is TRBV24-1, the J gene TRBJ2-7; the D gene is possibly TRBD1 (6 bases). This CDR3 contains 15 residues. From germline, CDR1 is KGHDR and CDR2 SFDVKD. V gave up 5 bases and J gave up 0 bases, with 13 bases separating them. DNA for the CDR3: TGTGCCACCAGTGCGGGATCGGGACACTCCTACGAGCAGTACTTC. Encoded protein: CATSAGSGHSYEQYF.

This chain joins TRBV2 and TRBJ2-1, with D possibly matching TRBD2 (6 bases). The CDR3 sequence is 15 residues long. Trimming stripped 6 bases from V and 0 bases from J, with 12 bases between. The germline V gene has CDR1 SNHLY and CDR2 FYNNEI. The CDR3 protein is CASRVAASSYNEQFF. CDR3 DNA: TGTGCCAGCAGAGTAGCGGCAAGCTCCTACAATGAGCAGTTCTTC.

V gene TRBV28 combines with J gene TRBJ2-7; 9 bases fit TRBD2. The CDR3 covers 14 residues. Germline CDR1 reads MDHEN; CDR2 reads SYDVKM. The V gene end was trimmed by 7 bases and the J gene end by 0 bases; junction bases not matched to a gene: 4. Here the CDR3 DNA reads TGTGCCAGCACGTTAGCGGGAGCCTCCTACGAGCAGTACTTC. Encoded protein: CASTLAGASYEQYF.

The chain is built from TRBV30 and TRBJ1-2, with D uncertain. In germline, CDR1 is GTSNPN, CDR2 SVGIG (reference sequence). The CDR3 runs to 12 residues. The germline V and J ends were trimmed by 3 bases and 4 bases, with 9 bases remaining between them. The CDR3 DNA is TGTGCCTGGAGAAATGCGGGCTATGGCTACACCTTC. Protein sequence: CAWRNAGYGYTF.

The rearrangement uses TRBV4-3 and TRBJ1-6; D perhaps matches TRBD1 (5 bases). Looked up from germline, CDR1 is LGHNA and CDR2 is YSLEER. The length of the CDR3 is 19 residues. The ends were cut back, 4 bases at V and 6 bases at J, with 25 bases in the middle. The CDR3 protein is CASSLYVKKGSKGNSPLHF. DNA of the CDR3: TGCGCCAGCAGCCTCTACGTAAAAAAGGGGTCCAAAGGTAATTCACCCCTCCACTTT.

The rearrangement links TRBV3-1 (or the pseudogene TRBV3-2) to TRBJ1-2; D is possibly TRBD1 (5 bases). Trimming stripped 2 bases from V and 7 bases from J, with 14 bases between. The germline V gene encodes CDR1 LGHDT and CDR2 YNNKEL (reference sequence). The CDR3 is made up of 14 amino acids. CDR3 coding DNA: TGTGCCAGCAGCCAACAATGGGAGGGGATTGGCTACACCTTC. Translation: CASSQQWEGIGYTF.

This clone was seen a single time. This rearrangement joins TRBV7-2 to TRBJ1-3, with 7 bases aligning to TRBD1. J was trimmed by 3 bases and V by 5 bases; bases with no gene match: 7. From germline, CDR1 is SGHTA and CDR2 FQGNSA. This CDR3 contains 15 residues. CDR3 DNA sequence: TGTGCCAGCAGCCTATACAGGGGTGGTGGAAACACCATATATTTT. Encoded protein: CASSLYRGGGNTIYF.